This T cell receptor (beta chain) was profiled in a study of response to subunit inactivated influenza vaccine. There are a few counts of this clonotype. TCRdb used MiXCR to reprocess the RT-PCR reads, holding one entry per CDR3 protein. The table includes 550,000 to 800,000 distinct CDR3 sequences, around 16% detected once. Between the trimmed V and J ends, which lost 1 base and 0 bases, there was a span of 25 bases. Germline CDR1 MNHEY, CDR2 SVGEGT. CDR3 length: 20 amino acids. This sequence was found in a man in his fifties or sixties who received an inactivated influenza vaccine. This chain uses TRBV6-2 or TRBV6-3 with TRBJ2-7; the D is unclear. This specimen consisted of PBMCs from blood, obtained 11 to 12 days after vaccination. The CDR3 sequence: CASSYLIPIFNGGSSYEQYF. The CDR3 region has the DNA TGTGCCAGCAGTTACTTAATCCCGATTTTTAACGGCGGTAGCTCCTACGAGCAGTACTTC.